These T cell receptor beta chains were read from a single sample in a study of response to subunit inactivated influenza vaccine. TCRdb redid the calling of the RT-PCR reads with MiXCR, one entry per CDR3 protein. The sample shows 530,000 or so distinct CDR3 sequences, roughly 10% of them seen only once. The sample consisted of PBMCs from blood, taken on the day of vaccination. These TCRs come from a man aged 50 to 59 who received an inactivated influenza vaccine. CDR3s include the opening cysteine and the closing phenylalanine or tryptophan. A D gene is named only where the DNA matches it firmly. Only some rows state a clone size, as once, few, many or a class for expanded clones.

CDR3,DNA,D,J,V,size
CASSRTPGSGTGVLSTQYF,TGTGCCAGCTCACGTACGCCCGGGTCTGGGACAGGGGTACTTTCCACGCAGTATTTT,TRBD1,TRBJ2-3,TRBV18,few
CSARELDSYNEQFF,TGCAGTGCTAGAGAACTAGATTCCTACAATGAGCAGTTCTTC,.,TRBJ2-1,TRBV20-1,many
CASSERTNEKLFF,TGTGCCAGCAGTGAAAGGACTAATGAAAAACTGTTTTTT,.,TRBJ1-4,TRBV6-1,many
CASSITGTSSINEQFF,TGTGCCAGCTCAATCACCGGGACTAGCTCTATCAATGAGCAGTTCTTC,TRBD2,TRBJ2-1,TRBV18,few
CAWRTGTSGVNEQFF,TGTGCCTGGAGGACCGGGACTAGCGGGGTCAATGAGCAGTTCTTC,TRBD2,TRBJ2-1,TRBV30,.
CASSGGTGNYEQYF,TGTGCCAGCAGTGGCGGGACAGGTAACTACGAGCAGTACTTC,TRBD1,TRBJ2-7,TRBV12-3/TRBV12-4,few
CASSLRGGPTEAFF,TGTGCCAGCAGTTTACGGGGGGGGCCCACTGAAGCTTTCTTT,.,TRBJ1-1,TRBV28,.
CAIRRGLALTDTQYF,TGTGCCATCAGACGCGGACTAGCGCTTACAGATACGCAGTATTTT,TRBD2,TRBJ2-3,TRBV10-3,few
CASSMGGSQYF,TGTGCCAGCAGCATGGGGGGCTCCCAGTACTTC,.,TRBJ2-7,TRBV12-3/TRBV12-4,few
CASSPGELRETQYF,TGTGCCAGCAGTCCTGGAGAGCTCCGGGAGACCCAGTACTTC,.,TRBJ2-5,TRBV12-3/TRBV12-4,.
CASSPGQYYGYTF,TGTGCCAGCAGTCCGGGACAATACTATGGCTACACCTTC,.,TRBJ1-2,TRBV27,many
CASSWTDISQETQYF,TGCGCCAGCAGCTGGACAGATATTAGCCAAGAGACCCAGTACTTC,.,TRBJ2-5,TRBV5-1,many
CASRDRGMAFF,TGTGCCAGTCGGGACAGGGGGATGGCTTTCTTT,TRBD1,TRBJ1-1,TRBV7-2,many
CSVPTQGGAFF,TGCAGCGTCCCTACCCAGGGAGGGGCTTTCTTT,.,TRBJ1-1,TRBV29-1,.
CASGQASYEQYF,TGTGCCAGCGGACAGGCCTCCTACGAGCAGTACTTC,TRBD1,TRBJ2-7,TRBV28,.
CASSLIGAQNNEQYF,TGTGCCAGCAGTCTAATAGGGGCCCAAAATAACGAGCAGTACTTC,.,TRBJ2-7,TRBV27,once
CASSSSGGAYNEQFF,TGCGCCAGCAGCTCCAGCGGGGGGGCTTACAATGAGCAGTTCTTC,TRBD2,TRBJ2-1,TRBV5-1,many
CASTLRASGSWETQYF,TGTGCCAGCACACTTAGAGCTAGCGGGAGTTGGGAGACCCAGTACTTC,TRBD2,TRBJ2-5,TRBV12-3/TRBV12-4,many
CAWSVGTSFFGELFF,TGTGCCTGGAGTGTAGGGACTAGCTTTTTCGGGGAGCTGTTTTTT,TRBD2,TRBJ2-2,TRBV30,few
CASSRLGETQYF,TGTGCCAGCAGCCGCTTGGGGGAGACCCAGTACTTC,.,TRBJ2-5,TRBV27,.
CASSQQHPTDTQYF,TGCGCCAGCAGCCAACAGCATCCCACAGATACGCAGTATTTT,.,TRBJ2-3,TRBV4-1,.
CASSQDRNDYEQYF,TGCGCCAGCAGCCAGGACAGGAACGACTACGAGCAGTACTTC,TRBD1,TRBJ2-7,TRBV5-1,few
CASSFRARDGGHEKLFF,TGTGCCAGCAGCTTCAGGGCCCGGGACGGAGGACATGAAAAACTGTTTTTT,.,TRBJ1-4,TRBV7-2,few
CASRAVNTEAFF,TGTGCCAGCAGGGCAGTGAACACTGAAGCTTTCTTT,.,TRBJ1-1,TRBV12-3/TRBV12-4,.
CSATEAGELRGYTF,TGCAGTGCTACCGAGGCAGGGGAGCTCCGGGGCTACACCTTC,.,TRBJ1-2,TRBV20-1,.
CASSPSAPPQHF,TGTGCCAGCAGTCCCTCCGCCCCGCCCCAGCATTTT,.,TRBJ1-5,TRBV12-3/TRBV12-4,.
CATSKLGLSLNEQFF,TGTGCCACCAGCAAACTGGGACTATCCTTAAATGAGCAGTTCTTC,TRBD2,TRBJ2-1,TRBV15,many
CASSPNPTDTQYF,TGTGCCAGCAGCCCAAATCCCACAGATACGCAGTATTTT,.,TRBJ2-3,TRBV13,.
CASRGADPTDTQYF,TGCGCCAGCAGGGGTGCGGATCCCACAGATACGCAGTATTTT,.,TRBJ2-3,TRBV10-2,.